What follows describes a single T cell receptor (beta chain). Its antigen is not known. This table comes from immunoSEQ multiplex PCR, and its TCRdb copy is limited to in-frame clones, with some not included. In the table there are roughly 500,000 clones, 70% to 90% of which are singletons. The sample belongs to a study of Ad26.COV2.S vaccination and SARS-CoV-2 variants. Turning to the study itself: It was the COV1001 Ad26.COV2.S trial arm that included the donor. In the study, Ad26.COV2.S was injected intramuscularly once, or twice 56 days apart. General study findings and limits: Comparable non-spike TCR breadth was observed in vaccine and placebo recipients.

Noted treatment: about 20 received Ad26.COV2.S at low or high dose, single or two shots; roughly five received placebo; per-sample allocation not given. The study sampled participants on day 63 after the first vaccine or placebo injection. In germline, CDR1 is SEHNR, CDR2 FQNEAQ (reference sequence). The CDR3 sequence is 15 residues long. V shed 8 bases and J 7 bases; nucleotides not matched to a gene: 12. The TCR was taken from a person between 18 and 65 years old who received the Ad26.COV2.S COVID-19 vaccine or a placebo. This chain links TRBV7-9 with TRBJ2-7; 12 bases map to TRBD2. Source: peripheral blood, taken in a trial of Ad26.COV2.S vaccine versus placebo. The CDR3, as DNA: TGTGCCAGCCGGTTTAGGCTAGCGGGAGGGCGGGAGCAGTACTTC. Translated, it gives CASRFRLAGGREQYF.